The rows below give T cell receptor beta chains drawn from one sample of a study of OX40 agonist ivuxolimab in advanced cancers. Assay used: immunoSEQ multiplex PCR; TCRdb lists only in-frame clones, some missing. This sample carries about 46,000 clones, over 75% of them seen once, and the ten largest clones take around 11%. Sample: CD4+ or CD8+ T cells sorted from blood, taken in a trial of the OX40 agonist ivuxolimab. The receptors shown here come from an adult with an advanced solid tumor such as melanoma, head and neck, liver or kidney cancer. The CDR3 runs from the conserved cysteine through the conserved F or W. Each record gives: V gene, D gene, clone size, J gene, CDR3 DNA, CDR3 protein. The D gene is left open where the match is weak. Where a row states a size, it is once, few, many or the class of an expanded clone; other rows omit it.

>TRBV4-3|.|.|TRBJ2-7
TGCGCCAGCAGCCAAGACCCGGCAGGTTCAGGTTACGAGCAGTACTTC
CASSQDPAGSGYEQYF
>TRBV4-3|.|.|TRBJ1-1
TGCGCCAGCAGCCACTTGGGCGGAACTGAAGCTTTCTTT
CASSHLGGTEAFF
>TRBV7-8|TRBD1|.|TRBJ1-4
TGTGCCAGCAGCCCTAGTAGGACAGGAACCGAGGGGAATGAAAAACTGTTTTTT
CASSPSRTGTEGNEKLFF
>TRBV7-9|.|.|TRBJ1-5
TGTGCCAGCAGCTTAGCGCCCAATCAGCCCCAGCATTTT
CASSLAPNQPQHF
>TRBV7-9|.|.|TRBJ2-3
TGTGCCAGCAGCTCCCGGGGGCAGGGCCGGGGGACAGATACGCAGTATTTT
CASSSRGQGRGTDTQYF
>TRBV7-8|TRBD2|.|TRBJ2-3
TGTGCCAGCAGCCTCTTACTAGCGGGGGGGACTAGCACAGATACGCAGTATTTT
CASSLLLAGGTSTDTQYF
>TRBV29-1|TRBD2|.|TRBJ2-1
TGCAGCGTTGAATGGACTAGCGGGACTAATGAGCAGTTCTTC
CSVEWTSGTNEQFF
>TRBV28|.|.|TRBJ1-1
TGTGCCAGCAGTTTGGCCGGGACATCAAACACTGAAGCTTTCTTT
CASSLAGTSNTEAFF
>TRBV4-3|.|.|TRBJ2-7
TGCGCCAGCAGCCAAGGAATAGGGAAAATATACGAGCAGTACTTC
CASSQGIGKIYEQYF
>TRBV11-2|TRBD1|once|TRBJ2-1
TGTGCCAGCAGCTTTTTGGACAGGTACAATGAGCAGTTCTTC
CASSFLDRYNEQFF
>TRBV6-6|.|.|TRBJ1-1
TGTGCCAGCAGTTACATTTCGGCGAACACTGAAGCTTTCTTT
CASSYISANTEAFF
>TRBV9|TRBD1|.|TRBJ2-2
TGTGCCAGCAGCGCCCGGGACAGGGGCGTCACCGGGGAGCTGTTTTTT
CASSARDRGVTGELFF
>TRBV7-2|.|.|TRBJ2-7
TGTGCCAGCACCTCGACAGTCTCCTACGAGCAGTACTTC
CASTSTVSYEQYF
>TRBV20-1|.|.|TRBJ1-1
TGCAGTGCCCGAATTTACACTGAAGCTTTCTTT
CSARIYTEAFF
>TRBV7-9|.|.|TRBJ2-7
TGTGCCAGCAGCTTTGGCGGGGCGGACTACGAGCAGTACTTC
CASSFGGADYEQYF
>TRBV9|.|.|TRBJ1-2
TGTGCCAGCAGCGGAGACAGTCCACGGAACTATGGCTACACCTTC
CASSGDSPRNYGYTF
>TRBV5-1|.|.|TRBJ2-7
TGCGCCAGCACGGACCCGAGCTCCTACGAGCAGTACTTC
CASTDPSSYEQYF
>TRBV2|.|.|TRBJ1-5
TGTGCCAGCGCGAGGGGGGACACCTATCAGCCCCAGCATTTT
CASARGDTYQPQHF
>TRBV7-8|.|.|TRBJ1-1
TGTGCCAGCAGCCTTAGCGGACGGATGAACACTGAAGCTTTCTTT
CASSLSGRMNTEAFF
>TRBV7-3|.|.|TRBJ1-3
TGTGCCAGCAGCTTACCGATTCCCGGCAGGCTTGGAAACACCATATATTTT
CASSLPIPGRLGNTIYF
>TRBV13|TRBD1|.|TRBJ1-4
TGTGCCAGCAGCCGAGACAGGGCTAATGAAAAACTGTTTTTT
CASSRDRANEKLFF
>TRBV11-3|.|.|TRBJ1-1
TGTGCCAGCAGCTTAGGTTCGGGGAGGAACACTGAAGCTTTCTTT
CASSLGSGRNTEAFF
>TRBV7-3|TRBD1|.|TRBJ1-1
TGTGCCAGCGGAGCAGGGGGGCAAACTGAAGCTTTCTTT
CASGAGGQTEAFF
>TRBV13|.|.|TRBJ1-2
TGTGCCAGCAGCTTAGCATCGGCACCCAGCTTC
CASSLASAPSF
>TRBV11-3|.|.|TRBJ1-2
TGTACCTTTCGAAGGGTGCGGGACTTCGGCTACACCTTC
CTFRRVRDFGYTF
>TRBV14|TRBD1|.|TRBJ1-1
TGTGCCAGCAGGCCCGACAGGGACAAGAACACTGAAGCTTTCTTT
CASRPDRDKNTEAFF
>TRBV9|.|.|TRBJ2-5
TGTGCCAGCAGCACCGGACAGCAAGAGACCCAGTACTTC
CASSTGQQETQYF
>TRBV5-1|.|.|TRBJ1-1
TGCGCCAGCAGACTGCTTACTGAAGCTTTCTTT
CASRLLTEAFF
>TRBV30|.|once|TRBJ1-2
TGTGCCTGGGGATGGGACCCTTTTAACTATGGCTACACCTTC
CAWGWDPFNYGYTF
>TRBV7-2|.|.|TRBJ1-5
TGTGCCAGCAGCCCAGTCCAGGATATTGGGCAGCCCCAGCATTTT
CASSPVQDIGQPQHF
>TRBV19|.|.|TRBJ2-3
TGTGCCAGTAGTATTGGAACGGCCAGCACAGATACGCAGTATTTT
CASSIGTASTDTQYF
>TRBV11-1|.|few|TRBJ2-5
TGTGCCAGCAGCTTATTCAGAGGGTCAGAGACCCAGTACTTC
CASSLFRGSETQYF
>TRBV6-1|TRBD1|.|TRBJ2-1
TGTGCCAGCGGGGGGACAGGTAGCTCCTACAATGAGCAGTTCTTC
CASGGTGSSYNEQFF
>TRBV5-5|TRBD2|few|TRBJ2-7
TGTGCCAGCAGTGCGGGACTAGTATACGAGCAGTACTTC
CASSAGLVYEQYF
>TRBV6-5|TRBD1|.|TRBJ2-5
TGTGCCAGCAGTTACTCGGGGACAGGGGGCGGTGAGACCCAGTACTTC
CASSYSGTGGGETQYF
>TRBV5-4|.|few|TRBJ2-7
TGTGCCAGCAGCTTGATTGGGGGGACAGACTTTCGCGAGCAGTACTTC
CASSLIGGTDFREQYF
>TRBV6-1|.|.|TRBJ1-1
TGTGCCAGCAGTGAAGCGCTTCTATCACAGGAAGCTTTCTTT
CASSEALLSQEAFF
>TRBV30|.|.|TRBJ1-5
TGTGCCTGGAGTACCTACCCTAATCAGCCCCAGCATTTT
CAWSTYPNQPQHF
>TRBV6-6|.|.|TRBJ2-7
TGTGCCAGCAGTTTCGGACTGGCCGCCTACGAGCAGTACTTC
CASSFGLAAYEQYF
>TRBV6-6|.|.|TRBJ2-2
TGTGCCAGCAGTTACTCACCCGGGGAGCTGTTTTTT
CASSYSPGELFF
>TRBV18|TRBD1|.|TRBJ1-2
TGTGCCAGCTCACCAGGGACAGGGGACTATGGCTACACCTTC
CASSPGTGDYGYTF